The TCR beta chain under discussion was sequenced for a study of T cell responses to AZD1222 COVID-19 vaccine. The method was immunoSEQ multiplex PCR; TCRdb's version includes in-frame clones alone and lacks a portion of them. The data show 120,000 to 150,000 clones, around 90% seen once. Overall study findings and caveats: Unmutated variant regions are reportedly the target of nearly half of TCRs that are spike-specific.

This clone was recorded only once. Its specificity is not known. The specimen comprised peripheral blood, sampled 28 days after the second dose of the MenACWY control vaccine. The TCR comes from an adult who received the MenACWY meningococcal vaccine as a control.

DNA for the CDR3: TGTGCCAGCAGTATCACCGGGACAGACGGAAACACCATATATTTT. This codes for CASSITGTDGNTIYF. The rearrangement links TRBV6-2 or TRBV6-3 to TRBJ1-3; 7 positions agree with TRBD1. V lost 5 bases, J lost 4 bases, and 8 bases stayed unmatched. The length of the CDR3 is 15 residues. Germline V lookup: CDR1 MNHEY, CDR2 SVGEGT.